Presented here are 22 T cell receptor beta chains from one specimen sequenced in a study of cytotoxic CD8 clonotypes in ibrutinib-treated CLL. Sequencing was performed with immunoSEQ multiplex PCR; in TCRdb, only in-frame clones are kept and a portion is missing. The sample holds more than 300,000 clones, 80% seen once. Source: PBMCs, taken before ibrutinib treatment. The receptors stem from a human donor with chronic lymphocytic leukemia.

This sequence joins TRBV6-4 and TRBJ2-1, with 13 bases matching TRBD2. The V gene end was trimmed by 2 bases and the J gene end by 4 bases; junction bases not matched to a gene: 5. The V gene's germline CDR1 is MRHNA and CDR2 SNTAGT. The CDR3 is made up of 17 amino acids. In DNA, the CDR3 is TGTGCCAGCAGTGACACTAGCGGGAGGGAGGATTACAATGAGCAGTTCTTC. Its translation: CASSDTSGREDYNEQFF.

V and J are TRBV11-2 and TRBJ2-7; no definite D call. The CDR3 has 14 residues. Germline-derived CDR1 and CDR2 are SGHAT and FQNNGV. V was trimmed by 1 base and J by 3 bases, leaving 10 bases between them. In DNA, the CDR3 is TGTGCCAGCAGCTTAGGGTCAAACTTCTACGAGCAGTACTTC. This gives the protein CASSLGSNFYEQYF. Full variable domain (rest looked up from reference TRBV11-2 and TRBJ2-7): EAGVAQSPRYKIIEKRQSVAFWCNPISGHATLYWYQQILGQGPKLLIQFQNNGVVDDSQLPKDRFSAERLKGVDSTLKIQPAKLEDSAVYLCASSLGSNFYEQYFGPGTRLTVT.

The chain employs TRBV1 and TRBJ2-7. TRBV1 is deemed a pseudogene. CDR3 length: 19 amino acids. The CDR3 DNA follows: TGCACCAGCAGCCGAGAGTCTGTCGCCCGGGACCGGGTGTATGACGAGCAGTACTTC. It codes for CTSSRESVARDRVYDEQYF.

The chain links TRBV5-6 to TRBJ2-1; D is undetermined. The ends were cut back, 0 bases at V and 5 bases at J, with 15 bases in the middle. The germline gives CDR1 SGHDT, CDR2 YYEEEE. The CDR3 length is 16 residues. This CDR3 is CASSLVWPADDNEQFF. The CDR3, as DNA: TGTGCCAGCAGCTTGGTTTGGCCGGCCGATGACAATGAGCAGTTCTTC.

Turning to this clone: The same CDR3 can be traced to other DNA sequences in this sample. The chain is built from TRBV9 and TRBJ2-2; 7 bases are shared with TRBD2. The V gene end was trimmed by 0 bases and the J gene end by 6 bases; junction bases not matched to a gene: 5. Germline V lookup: CDR1 SGDLS, CDR2 YYNGEE. The CDR3 totals 15 residues. The DNA of the CDR3 is TGTGCCAGCAGCGTAGCGAGCGGGATATCCGGGGAGCTGTTTTTT. Protein: CASSVASGISGELFF.

The chain employs TRBV4-3 and TRBJ1-5; unclear D gene. The CDR3 has 16 residues. V gave up 1 base and J gave up 3 bases, with 13 bases separating them. The germline V gene encodes CDR1 LGHNA and CDR2 YSLEER. CDR3 protein: CASSQGFWEANQPQHF. CDR3 in DNA: TGCGCCAGCAGCCAAGGCTTTTGGGAGGCCAATCAGCCCCAGCATTTT.

The chain links TRBV4-3 to TRBJ1-1, with D perhaps TRBD1 (6 bases). There are 14 residues in the CDR3. Per germline, CDR1 LGHNA and CDR2 YSLEER. V lost 5 bases to trimming and J lost 2 bases, with 12 bases between them. CDR3 amino acids: CASSRRTDNTEAFF. CDR3 nucleotides: TGCGCCAGCAGCAGACGGACAGATAACACTGAAGCTTTCTTT.

The chain couples TRBV2 to TRBJ2-7, with D tentatively TRBD1 (5 bases). The germline V and J ends were trimmed by 9 bases and 2 bases, with 14 bases remaining between them. The CDR3 is 13 residues long. The germline V gene has CDR1 SNHLY and CDR2 FYNNEI. The CDR3 DNA follows: TGTGCCAGTCAGCAGGGTAGGCCCTACGAGCAGTACTTC. It specifies CASQQGRPYEQYF.

Points on this clone: Other nucleotide sequences from this sample produce the same CDR3. The chain combines TRBV5-1 with TRBJ2-3; 13 positions agree with TRBD2. With 3 bases clipped from V and 6 bases from J, the junction kept 4 bases outside the gene matches. This CDR3 region has 15 residues. Germline CDR1 and CDR2: SGHRS and YFSETQ. CDR3 bases: TGCGCCAGCAGCTCTGGACTAGCGGGAGTTGATACGCAGTATTTT. Protein sequence: CASSSGLAGVDTQYF.

The chain joins TRBV7-2 to TRBJ2-7, with 9 bases lining up with TRBD2. CDR1 is SGHTA, CDR2 FQGNSA, per germline. Trimming at V came to 5 bases and at J to 5 bases, leaving 19 bases not matched to a gene. The CDR3 loop spans 18 amino acids. The CDR3 loop reads CASSPGLGIVAGADEQYF. The CDR3 DNA follows: TGTGCCAGCAGCCCCGGGCTTGGGATAGTAGCGGGAGCCGACGAGCAGTACTTC.

The chain joins TRBV7-8 to TRBJ1-1; 8 nucleotides line up with TRBD1. The CDR3 is 13 residues long. V lost 5 bases and J lost 8; bases outside the gene matches: 7. Germline-derived CDR1 and CDR2 are SGHVS and FQNEAQ. This CDR3 is CASSQGAGGEAFF. CDR3 sequence (DNA): TGTGCCAGCAGCCAGGGGGCGGGGGGCGAAGCTTTCTTT.

This clone appeared once. The genes are TRBV25-1 and TRBJ1-2; no definite D call. V was trimmed by 1 base and J by 6 bases, leaving 9 bases between them. The CDR3 runs 13 residues. Germline assignment: CDR1 MGHDK and CDR2 SYGVNS. The CDR3 DNA follows: TGTGCCAGCAGTGAATTCGGGGAGGATGGCTACACCTTC. This sequence encodes CASSEFGEDGYTF.

The chain is built from TRBV2 and TRBJ2-1, with a possible D match to TRBD1 (5 bases). This CDR3 contains 14 residues. Per the germline V gene, CDR1 is SNHLY and CDR2 is FYNNEI. V lost 2 bases to trimming and J lost 2 bases, with 7 bases between them. CDR3 DNA sequence: TGTGCCAGCAGTGAAACCAGGGCCTACAATGAGCAGTTCTTC. Protein sequence: CASSETRAYNEQFF.

The chain joins TRBV5-4 to TRBJ2-1; a possible D gene is TRBD1 (6 bases). The V end was cut by 4 bases, the J end by 2 bases, with 16 bases between. This CDR3 contains 16 residues. Germline-derived CDR1 and CDR2 are SGHNT and YYREEE (reference sequence). Here the CDR3 DNA reads TGTGCCAGCAGCCCGGAGCTACAGGGCCCCTACAATGAGCAGTTCTTC. Translating gives CASSPELQGPYNEQFF.

The chain joins TRBV20-1 to TRBJ1-1; D remains unclear. CDR3 size: 11 residues. CDR1 DFQATT and CDR2 SNEGSKA come from the germline V gene (reference sequence). The V and J ends lost 0 bases and 5 bases respectively, with 4 bases between them. The chain's CDR3 is CSAREYTEAFF. CDR3 in DNA: TGCAGTGCTAGAGAATATACTGAAGCTTTCTTT.

With respect to this clone: One end of the junction does not line up with germline, which may come from a read error. This chain links TRBV6-1 with TRBJ2-1; 9 nucleotides line up with TRBD1. The CDR3 spans 15 residues. Germline V gene lookup returns CDR1 MNHNS and CDR2 SASEGT. DNA for the CDR3: TGTGCCAGCAGTGAAATAGGACAGGGGTACAGTGAGCAGTTCTTC. It encodes CASSEIGQGYSEQFF.

V usage is TRBV7-8 and J usage is TRBJ2-7, with 11 bases fitting TRBD2. Germline CDR1 is SGHVS and CDR2 is FQNEAQ. This CDR3 spans 16 amino acids. The ends lost 5 bases at V and 3 bases at J; junction bases unmatched: 9. The CDR3 sequence is CASSEPGGLAVYEQYF. Here the CDR3 DNA reads TGTGCCAGCAGCGAGCCAGGGGGACTAGCGGTCTACGAGCAGTACTTC.

The rearrangement links TRBV7-2 to TRBJ2-3; no clear D. CDR1 SGHTA and CDR2 FQGNSA come from the germline V gene. The CDR3 runs to 12 residues. Trimming stripped 2 bases from V and 8 bases from J, with 8 bases between. CDR3 in amino acids: CASSLFVGTQYF. The DNA for the CDR3 is TGTGCCAGCAGCTTATTTGTGGGTACGCAGTATTTT.

V gene TRBV7-9 combines with J gene TRBJ2-1; TRBD2 agrees at 13 bases. The CDR3 extends over 17 amino acids. Germline CDR1 and CDR2: SEHNR and FQNEAQ (reference sequence). Unmatched junction bases numbered 9, after V lost 4 bases and J lost 6 bases. CDR3 sequence: CASSYPGTSGTRNEQFF. For the CDR3, the DNA is TGTGCCAGCAGCTATCCCGGGACTAGCGGGACCCGCAATGAGCAGTTCTTC.

The table lists this clone with a few counts. The chain couples TRBV19 to TRBJ2-1; no clear D. Germline V gene lookup returns CDR1 LNHDA and CDR2 SQIVND (reference sequence). Trimming left V 3 bases short and J 3 bases short, with 12 bases between. The CDR3 is 15 amino acids. CDR3 nucleotide sequence: TGTGCCAGTAGTATCCCGGGCCCCGGCTACAATGAGCAGTTCTTC. Amino acids: CASSIPGPGYNEQFF.

V is TRBV19 and J is TRBJ2-5, with D possibly being TRBD2 (5 bases). V was cut by 5 bases and J by 5 bases, with 15 bases left in between. There are 14 residues in the CDR3. Germline V CDR1 and CDR2: LNHDA, SQIVND (reference sequence). CDR3 protein: CASSEGLRGETQYF. Here the CDR3 DNA reads TGTGCCAGTAGTGAGGGATTACGCGGTGAGACCCAGTACTTC.

The chain joins TRBV19 to TRBJ2-2; TRBD1 agrees at 8 bases. After removal of 1 base from V and 6 bases from J, the junction contained 4 bases not matched to a gene. The CDR3 runs 15 residues. Germline CDR1 is LNHDA and CDR2 is SQIVND (reference sequence). The CDR3 loop reads CASSIGDRWSGELFF. The CDR3 nucleotides are TGTGCCAGTAGTATAGGGGACAGGTGGTCCGGGGAGCTGTTTTTT. The full variable domain, its missing parts supplied by reference TRBV19 and TRBJ2-2, is DGGITQSPKYLFRKEGQNVTLSCEQNLNHDAMYWYRQDPGQGLRLIYYSQIVNDFQKGDIAEGYSVSREKKESFPLTVTSAQKNPTAFYLCASSIGDRWSGELFFGEGSRLTVL.